The clone carrying this T cell receptor (beta chain) was seen a few times. The sample comes from a study of T cells after yellow fever vaccination. Looked up from germline, CDR1 is LGHNT and CDR2 is FRNRAP. The V gene end was trimmed by 6 bases and the J gene end by 4 bases; junction bases not matched to a gene: 8. This CDR3 comprises 14 residues. TCR cDNA, made by 5'RACE template switching, carried an added universal primer site and UMIs. TCRdb reprocessed the 5' RACE reads via MiXCR and lists one record per CDR3 protein. Of a few hundred thousand distinct CDR3 sequences detected, about 19% appear once; the ten largest clones hold about 18%.

The TCR was taken from a man in his late teens or twenties who received the YFV17D yellow fever vaccine. This sequence joins TRBV12-5 and TRBJ1-2; TRBD1 aligns across 7 bases. The sequencing used PBMCs, collected before the yellow fever booster vaccination. The CDR3 region has the DNA TGTGCTAGTGGCCCGCTAGGGGGCGGCTATGGCTACACCTTC. Its translation is CASGPLGGGYGYTF.